This entry features one T cell receptor (beta chain) sequence. Its specificity is not known. The repertoire was sequenced with immunoSEQ multiplex PCR; TCRdb's copy has only in-frame clones and lacks some. Of 2.5 million or so clones in the sample, around nine tenths were seen once. The entry originates in a study of shared clonotypes between healthy human individuals. Study results and limitations: Between several donors, naive CD4 clonotypes were shared at a level of around 4.8%.

This CDR3 spans 13 amino acids. Per germline, CDR1 SQVTM and CDR2 ANQGSEA. Trimming removed 7 bases at V and 0 bases at J, with 11 bases between. The sample comprised naive CD4+ T cells sorted from blood. Indicated subset: CD45RA+ positively selected. This TCR came from a man aged 18 to 35 in good health. V and J are TRBV29-1 and TRBJ2-3, with a weak D call TRBD2 (6 bases). The CDR3 region is CSGDSGSTDTQYF. The CDR3 region has the DNA TGCAGCGGGGATAGCGGTAGCACAGATACGCAGTATTTT.